These T cell receptor beta chains were read from a single sample in a study of post-analysis software for immune sequencing data. Each CDR3 protein is one row after TCRdb ran MiXCR on the PCR reads. The sample carries about 430,000 distinct CDR3 sequences, 30% to 45% recorded once. The sequenced sample consisted of blood. These receptor sequences come from a girl aged 2 to 9 with multiple sclerosis. Each CDR3 is given with its conserved first and last residue. The order of the fields is J gene, clone size, D gene, V gene, CDR3 DNA, CDR3 protein. The D gene is left open where the match is weak. Clone size, where shown, is once, few, many, or a class for clones that have expanded.

TRBJ1-5 - TRBD1 TRBV28 TGTGCCAGCTGGGACAGGGGCCAATCTTTGCCCCAGCATTTT CASWDRGQSLPQHF
TRBJ2-3 few - TRBV4-1 TGCGCCAGCAGCCGAGAACAGAACAGATTTAGCACAGATACGCAGTATTTT CASSREQNRFSTDTQYF
TRBJ2-7 many TRBD2 TRBV29-1 TGCAGCGTTTTCACTCTCGGGACTAGCGGTGGCTACGAGCAGTACTTC CSVFTLGTSGGYEQYF
TRBJ1-1 - TRBD1 TRBV29-1 TGCAGCTCTGCGGGACAGATGAACACTGAAGCTTTCTTT CSSAGQMNTEAFF
TRBJ2-7 few - TRBV20-1 TGCAGTACATGGGAGGCAGGGCGTCCCTACGAGCAGTACTTC CSTWEAGRPYEQYF
TRBJ1-6 - - TRBV28 TGTGCCAGCAGTCCCCCGGGCCAGGGGCCGAATTCACCCCTCCACTTT CASSPPGQGPNSPLHF
TRBJ1-4 - - TRBV7-2 TGTGCCAGCAGCTTATTTGGGGAAAAACTGTTTTTT CASSLFGEKLFF
TRBJ1-2 - TRBD1 TRBV6-6 TGTGCCAGCAGTTACCGGGGACAGAACAGCTATGGCTACACCTTC CASSYRGQNSYGYTF
TRBJ2-5 few TRBD2 TRBV20-1 TGCAGTGCTAGGAAGGGACTAGCGGGAGATGAGACCCAGTACTTC CSARKGLAGDETQYF
TRBJ2-5 few TRBD2 TRBV20-1 TGCAGTGCTCACGGGGGGACTAGCGGTGAGACCCAGTACTTC CSAHGGTSGETQYF
TRBJ2-1 once - TRBV29-1 TGCAGCGTGAGGGACGGACTATACAATGAGCAGTTCTTC CSVRDGLYNEQFF
TRBJ2-1 - - TRBV10-2 TGCGCCAGCAGTGGCACGTGGGGGGGCAACGAGCAGTTCTTC CASSGTWGGNEQFF
TRBJ2-7 - - TRBV18 TGTGCCAGCTCACCCAGGGACGACGAGCAGTACTTC CASSPRDDEQYF